These 8 T cell receptor beta chains came from one sample sequenced in a study of blood T cells in healthy people across ages. A second PCR, run for about 7 to 11 cycles, used a sample-barcoded 5' primer plus a J-beta primer mix. One entry per CDR3 protein results from TCRdb running MiXCR on the 5' RACE reads. The table records under 1,000,000 distinct CDR3 sequences, about 46% of them present only once. The sequencing input was blood. These TCRs come from a man older than 75 in good health.

DNA for the CDR3: TGCAGCGTGGGACAGGGTTCGAATTCACCCCTCCACTTT. It is translated as CSVGQGSNSPLHF. The rearrangement links TRBV29-1 to TRBJ1-6; 9 nucleotides line up with TRBD1. The V gene end was trimmed by 6 bases and the J gene end by 7 bases; junction bases not matched to a gene: 4. CDR3 length: 13 amino acids. The V gene's germline CDR1 is SQVTM and CDR2 ANQGSEA.

V is TRBV12-3 or TRBV12-4 and J is TRBJ2-5; 11 bases align to TRBD2. This CDR3 has 15 amino acids. Germline trimming cut 5 bases from V and 5 bases from J; bases unmatched to any gene: 7. In DNA form, the CDR3 reads TGTGCCAGCAGTCCAGGGACTAGCGGTCTGGAGACCCAGTACTTC. This gives the protein CASSPGTSGLETQYF.

The CDR3 sequence: CASSQGGFNEQYF. The CDR3 nucleotides are TGTGCCAGCAGCCAAGGGGGCTTCAACGAGCAGTACTTC. V and J are TRBV14 and TRBJ2-7, with D possibly TRBD1 on 5 matching bases. Trimming pared 1 base from V and 5 bases from J, leaving 9 bases between. CDR3 size: 13 residues. Germline loops: CDR1 SGHDN, CDR2 FVKESK.

The chain combines TRBV24-1 with TRBJ2-5, with TRBD2 matching 10 bases. The V gene's germline CDR1 is KGHDR and CDR2 SFDVKD. The J segment lost 11 bases and the V segment lost 9 bases, leaving 14 bases of the junction unmatched. This CDR3 comprises 14 residues. The CDR3 coding sequence is TGTGCCACCGGGTTCGGGACTAGCGCTAGTGAGCAGTACTTC. Translated, it gives CATGFGTSASEQYF.

This clonotype was observed a handful of times. This may be a read error: a much more frequent sequence differs by one nucleotide. The chain recombines TRBV10-3 with TRBJ2-5; D possibly corresponds to TRBD1 (6 bases). The V and J ends lost 5 bases and 11 bases respectively, with 15 bases between them. The CDR3 totals 12 residues. The V gene's germline CDR1 is ENHRY and CDR2 SYGVKD. In DNA, the CDR3 is TGTGCCATCAGTCGGACAGACAATGAGCAGTACTTC. This gives the protein CAISRTDNEQYF.

This clonotype was seen a handful of times. A much larger clone differs from this one at a single base, so this may be a read error. This sequence joins TRBV5-4 and TRBJ2-7; D remains ambiguous. The CDR3 length is 14 residues. V lost 1 base to trimming and J lost 2 bases, with 10 bases between them. The V gene's germline CDR1 is SGHNT and CDR2 YYREEE (reference sequence). CDR3 region: CASSLRSVPYEQYF. The CDR3 nucleotides read TGTGCCAGCAGCTTGAGGAGCGTTCCCTACGAGCAGTACTTC.

This clonotype appeared a few times. The CDR3 nucleotides read TGTGCCAGCAGCCCAGCAGGACACAGCACAGATACGCAGTATTTT. This sequence encodes CASSPAGHSTDTQYF. The V call is TRBV7-2, the J call TRBJ2-3; D might be TRBD1 (5 bases). Germline V CDR1 and CDR2: SGHTA, FQGNSA. CDR3 length: 15 amino acids. V lost 5 bases to trimming and J lost 0 bases, with 12 bases between them.

This clonotype was found a few times. This may stem from a read error, because a much larger clone lies one nucleotide away. The chain links TRBV20-1 to TRBJ2-7; D unresolved. Trimming left V 5 bases short and J 3 bases short, with 17 bases between. The CDR3 length is 14 residues. CDR1 is DFQATT and CDR2 is SNEGSKA in the germline V gene (reference sequence). For the CDR3, the DNA is TGCAGTGCTGACCTGGGTCGTGGAAACTACGAGCAGTACTTC. It specifies CSADLGRGNYEQYF.